The present T cell receptor (beta chain) was sequenced within a study of T cell responses to AZD1222 COVID-19 vaccine. This clone was picked up one time. This CDR3 region has 13 residues. J gave up 6 bases and V 6 bases, and 7 bases lay outside the gene matches. Germline values: CDR1 SNHLY, CDR2 FYNNEI. Profiled with immunoSEQ multiplex PCR; TCRdb holds only in-frame clones, not every one. Counted here are about 94,000 clones, 85% occurring once; the ten biggest clones make up roughly 5%. This specimen was peripheral blood, taken 28 days after the second AZD1222 dose. The TCR originated in an adult who received the AZD1222 COVID-19 vaccine. The chain links TRBV2 to TRBJ1-1, with 7 bases lining up with TRBD1. The chain's CDR3 is CASRAGGIAEAFF. The CDR3 region has the DNA TGTGCCAGCAGGGCAGGGGGAATCGCTGAAGCTTTCTTT. Full variable domain (rest looked up from reference TRBV2 and TRBJ1-1): EPEVTQTPSHQVTQMGQEVILRCVPISNHLYFYWYRQILGQKVEFLVSFYNNEISEKSEIFDDQFSVERPDGSNFTLKIRSTKLEDSAMYFCASRAGGIAEAFFGQGTRLTVV.